Listed below are T cell receptor beta chains from one sample, sequenced in a study of blood T cell repertoires in COVID-19. Profiling relied on immunoSEQ multiplex PCR, and the TCRdb table lists in-frame clones only, not all of them. The sample lists roughly 430,000 clones; approximately 91% were seen once. Sequencing used PBMCs or T cells enriched from blood (not recorded which). Receptor source: a woman under 30 who had been exposed to COVID-19. CDR3s include the opening cysteine and the closing phenylalanine or tryptophan. A D gene is named only where the DNA matches it firmly. The listing skips clone size in some rows; elsewhere it reads once, few, many or a size class.

size	V	J	D	DNA	CDR3
NA	TRBV11-2	TRBJ2-5	TRBD1	TGTGCCAGCAGCTTAGATGGGACAGGGGAGGAGACCCAGTACTTC	CASSLDGTGEETQYF
NA	TRBV3-1/TRBV3-2	TRBJ2-3	TRBD1	TGTGCCAGCAGCCAAGATCAAGCCCTATCCAGGGGGCGAGTCCTGGCGACGCAGTATTTT	CASSQDQALSRGRVLATQYF
NA	TRBV2	TRBJ1-1	NA	TGTGCCAGCAGGCAAGCAGGGGACCGATTGAACACTGAAGCTTTCTTT	CASRQAGDRLNTEAFF
many	TRBV28	TRBJ1-5	NA	TGTGCCAGCAGCATTCATCAGCCCCAGCATTTT	CASSIHQPQHF
NA	TRBV28	TRBJ1-5	NA	TGTGCCAGCAGTTTGAAAGGGGCAGGCTATAGCAATCAGCCCCAGCATTTT	CASSLKGAGYSNQPQHF
NA	TRBV6-5	TRBJ1-2	NA	TGTGCCAGCCTTGCTTTGACAGGCGCTAACTATGGCTACACCTTC	CASLALTGANYGYTF
NA	TRBV6-5	TRBJ2-7	NA	TGTGCCACAGGGGTCTCCTACGAGCAGTACTTC	CATGVSYEQYF
once	TRBV6-5	TRBJ2-7	NA	TGTGCCATTTGGCGTGCGGGGGAGCAGTACTTC	CAIWRAGEQYF
NA	TRBV28	TRBJ1-1	NA	TGTGCCAGCAGTCCACCCCCGACAGTGAACACTGAAGCTTTCTTT	CASSPPPTVNTEAFF
NA	TRBV28	TRBJ1-2	TRBD1	TGTGCCAGCATCGAACAGGGGGTGCGCCTAGTAAGCTATGGCTACACCTTC	CASIEQGVRLVSYGYTF
NA	TRBV12-3/TRBV12-4	TRBJ1-1	NA	TGTGCCAGCACTCCTACGGTGAACACTGAAGCTTTCTTT	CASTPTVNTEAFF
NA	TRBV18	TRBJ1-2	TRBD1	TGTGCCAGCTCACCTATTCAGGGGGCGAGCGGCTACACCTTC	CASSPIQGASGYTF
NA	TRBV3-1/TRBV3-2	TRBJ2-1	TRBD1	TGTGCCAGCAGCCCCAGGGGGAGCTCCTACAATGAGCAGTTCTTC	CASSPRGSSYNEQFF
NA	TRBV18	TRBJ1-1	NA	TGTGCCAGCTCACCAATGGAAGGGGGGAACACTGAAGCTTTCTTT	CASSPMEGGNTEAFF
NA	TRBV5-1	TRBJ2-5	TRBD2	TGCGCCAGCAGCTTGGCCAGAGCGGGAGGGCAAGAGACCCAGTACTTC	CASSLARAGGQETQYF
NA	TRBV3-1/TRBV3-2	TRBJ2-5	NA	TGTGCCAGCAGCCATTTAGGAGGGGGGGCCCGGGAGACCCAGTACTTC	CASSHLGGGARETQYF
NA	TRBV5-8	TRBJ2-5	NA	TGTGCCAGCAGCTTGGGGATGGCGGGGGCCCAAGAGACCCAGTACTTC	CASSLGMAGAQETQYF
NA	TRBV6-5	TRBJ1-2	TRBD1	TGTGCCAGCAGATTCCAGGGGGGACTTTATGGCTACACCTTC	CASRFQGGLYGYTF
NA	TRBV6-4	TRBJ1-1	TRBD1	TGTGCCAGTGCCGGGACAGGGGGCACTGAAGCTTTCTTT	CASAGTGGTEAFF
NA	TRBV5-1	TRBJ2-7	NA	TGCGCCAGCAGCTTGGGTGGGACTGACTCCTACGAGCAGTACTTC	CASSLGGTDSYEQYF
NA	TRBV5-5	TRBJ2-7	NA	TGTGCCAGCAGCTCCCAGGGACTCCCCTCCTACGAGCAGTACTTC	CASSSQGLPSYEQYF
NA	TRBV2	TRBJ2-4	NA	TGTGCCAGCAGTGAGTTCACGGTCACGTACTTC	CASSEFTVTYF
NA	TRBV29-1	TRBJ2-1	NA	TGCAGCGTTGTACCCAGGGCCATCAATGAGCAGTTCTTC	CSVVPRAINEQFF
NA	TRBV25-1	TRBJ2-3	TRBD2	TGTGCCAGCAGTCGACTAGCGGGAGGTCGGGCTGATACGCAGTATTTT	CASSRLAGGRADTQYF
NA	TRBV11-3	TRBJ2-1	TRBD2	TGTGCCAGCAGCTTAGGGGACTATCGGTACAATGAGCAGTTCTTC	CASSLGDYRYNEQFF
NA	TRBV28	TRBJ2-3	NA	TGTGCCAGCAGCCTTCGGGATCTTCTCACAGATACGCAGTATTTT	CASSLRDLLTDTQYF
NA	TRBV5-5	TRBJ1-5	NA	TGTGCCAGCAGCTTGGAGAGTAGCAATCAGCCCCAGCATTTT	CASSLESSNQPQHF
NA	TRBV19	TRBJ2-3	NA	TGTGCCAGTAGCACAGGTACAGATACGCAGTATTTT	CASSTGTDTQYF
NA	TRBV4-1	TRBJ2-1	NA	TGCGCCAGCAGCCAAGGGTTGGAGTTCTACAATGAGCAGTTCTTC	CASSQGLEFYNEQFF
NA	TRBV7-8	TRBJ1-2	TRBD1	TGTGCCAGCAGGATGGACAGGTTCTTAGGCTACACCTTC	CASRMDRFLGYTF
medium-sized	TRBV5-5	TRBJ1-1	NA	TGTGCCAGCAGCGTAGGGACACTGAACACTGAAGCTTTCTTT	CASSVGTLNTEAFF
NA	TRBV29-1	TRBJ2-1	NA	TGCAGCGTTCGGGGAAGCTCCTACAATGAGCAGTTCTTC	CSVRGSSYNEQFF
NA	TRBV27	TRBJ2-1	TRBD2	TGTGCCAGCAGTTTAAGACTAGCGGGAACGTACAATGAGCAGTTCTTC	CASSLRLAGTYNEQFF
few	TRBV19	TRBJ1-5	TRBD1	TGTGCCAGTATGGACAGGGCCGGAAGAAATCAGCCCCAGCATTTT	CASMDRAGRNQPQHF
NA	TRBV28	TRBJ1-1	TRBD1	TGTGCCAGCAGACTCCTGGGACAGGGGAACACTGAAGCTTTCTTT	CASRLLGQGNTEAFF
NA	TRBV18	TRBJ2-7	NA	TGTGCCAGCTCACCACAGGAATTTCGGTACAGCTCAAACTACGAGCAGTACTTC	CASSPQEFRYSSNYEQYF
NA	TRBV28	TRBJ2-1	TRBD2	TGTGCCAGCGTACTAGCGGAGGTCACTAATGAGCAGTTCTTC	CASVLAEVTNEQFF
NA	TRBV3-1/TRBV3-2	TRBJ2-1	NA	TGTGCCAGCAGCGTAACAGGGATTGGCAATGAGCAGTTCTTC	CASSVTGIGNEQFF
NA	TRBV7-8	TRBJ2-2	TRBD2	TGTGCCAGCAGCTTACCAATTGGGACTAGCGGGAGGGCCGGGGGGAAGACCGGGGAGCTGTTTTTT	CASSLPIGTSGRAGGKTGELFF
NA	TRBV2	TRBJ2-7	TRBD1	TGTGCCAGCATAGACAGGGCGAATTTAAACGAGCAGTACTTC	CASIDRANLNEQYF
NA	TRBV18	TRBJ2-5	NA	TGTGCCAGCCTTCCCGCCAGGGAAGAGACCCAGTACTTC	CASLPAREETQYF
NA	TRBV18	TRBJ2-5	NA	TGTGCCAGCTCACCAGAAACCCGACACACCGCAAGGAAAGAGACCCAGTACTTC	CASSPETRHTARKETQYF
NA	TRBV18	TRBJ2-1	TRBD2	TGTGCCAGCTCACCACCTGGACTAGCGGGAGTTTATGAGCAGTTCTTC	CASSPPGLAGVYEQFF
NA	TRBV27	TRBJ2-1	NA	TGTGCCAGCAGTTTATCTCTAAACCTCGGGTGGAATGAGCAGTTCTTC	CASSLSLNLGWNEQFF
once	TRBV5-5	TRBJ1-6	NA	TGTGCCAGCAGCTTAGGGGACACTTATAATTCACCCCTCCACTTT	CASSLGDTYNSPLHF
NA	TRBV4-3	TRBJ2-3	TRBD2	TGCGCCAGCAGCCAGTCACCGGTGGGGGGGGGCACAGATACGCAGTATTTT	CASSQSPVGGGTDTQYF